The rows below give T cell receptor beta chains drawn from one sample of a study of PD-L1 blockade in urothelial cancer. Generated by immunoSEQ multiplex PCR, the TCRdb table keeps only in-frame clones and is missing some. Counted here are over 25,000 clones, about four fifths occurring once; the ten biggest clones make up over 3%. Here the sequenced sample was PBMCs, taken around atezolizumab (anti-PD-L1) treatment. The receptors stem from a man between 65 and 85 years old with urothelial cancer. Each CDR3 is given with its conserved first and last residue. A D gene is named only where the DNA matches it firmly. Clone size, where shown, is once, few, many, or a class for clones that have expanded.

D: .
V: TRBV18
J: TRBJ1-3
size: .
DNA: TGTGCCAGCTCACCGCAAGATTTCCGGAACACCATATATTTT
CDR3: CASSPQDFRNTIYF

D: TRBD1
V: TRBV15
J: TRBJ1-2
size: .
DNA: TGTGCCACCAGCAGTCGGACAGGGTCGGGCTACACCTTC
CDR3: CATSSRTGSGYTF

D: .
V: TRBV15
J: TRBJ1-2
size: .
DNA: TGTGCCACCAGGCCGGGACAAAGAACCTATGGCTACACCTTC
CDR3: CATRPGQRTYGYTF

D: TRBD2
V: TRBV18
J: TRBJ2-1
size: .
DNA: TGTGCCAGCTCACAGGGCGGGGGGGCGCAGGAGCAGTTCTTC
CDR3: CASSQGGGAQEQFF

D: .
V: TRBV5-1
J: TRBJ2-2
size: .
DNA: TGCGCCAGCAGCTTGGTTCTAGCTAGCGGGGAGCTGTTTTTT
CDR3: CASSLVLASGELFF

D: .
V: TRBV2
J: TRBJ1-3
size: .
DNA: TGTGCCAGCAAGGAGGGGCTCTCTGGAAACACCATATATTTT
CDR3: CASKEGLSGNTIYF

D: .
V: TRBV7-2
J: TRBJ2-7
size: once
DNA: TGTGCCAGCAGCCGCCTGGTGGGGGGTAGCCACGAGCAGTACTTC
CDR3: CASSRLVGGSHEQYF

D: TRBD1
V: TRBV9
J: TRBJ1-2
size: .
DNA: TGTGCCAGCAGCTCCCGGACAGGGTTGTCCTATGGCTACACCTTC
CDR3: CASSSRTGLSYGYTF

D: TRBD2
V: TRBV6-6
J: TRBJ2-7
size: few
DNA: TGTGCCAGCAGTTACGGCGGGAGGGGCTACGAGCAGTACTTC
CDR3: CASSYGGRGYEQYF

D: TRBD2
V: TRBV28
J: TRBJ2-1
size: .
DNA: TGTGCCAGCAGTTCTGGACTAGTGGGGAATGAGCAGTTCTTC
CDR3: CASSSGLVGNEQFF

D: .
V: TRBV9
J: TRBJ2-3
size: .
DNA: TGTGCCAGCAGCGTAGTTACTAGGGATACGCAGTATTTT
CDR3: CASSVVTRDTQYF

D: .
V: TRBV19
J: TRBJ1-5
size: .
DNA: TGTGCCAGTAGTACAGACAGTTCCCGTAGCAATCAGCCCCAGCATTTT
CDR3: CASSTDSSRSNQPQHF

D: .
V: TRBV18
J: TRBJ1-5
size: few
DNA: TGTGCCAGCTCACCAGGGGAGGGTCAGCCCCAGCATTTT
CDR3: CASSPGEGQPQHF

D: .
V: TRBV19
J: TRBJ2-7
size: .
DNA: TGTGCCAGTGGAAGGAGCTACGAGCAGTACTTC
CDR3: CASGRSYEQYF

D: TRBD1
V: TRBV7-2
J: TRBJ1-5
size: .
DNA: TGTGCCAGCAGCTTTGGACAGGGCTCTCGGGGCAATCAGCCCCAGCATTTT
CDR3: CASSFGQGSRGNQPQHF

D: .
V: TRBV29-1
J: TRBJ2-5
size: .
DNA: TGCAGCGTTGAAGGAGGGGGAGAGACCCAGTACTTC
CDR3: CSVEGGGETQYF

D: TRBD2
V: TRBV5-6
J: TRBJ2-3
size: .
DNA: TGTGCCAGCAGTTTAGGACTAGCGGGGTCAGATACGCAGTATTTT
CDR3: CASSLGLAGSDTQYF

D: .
V: TRBV9
J: TRBJ2-2
size: .
DNA: TGTGCCAGCAGCGTAGCAGGGGGGCTCGGGTGGGATACCGGGGAGCTGTTTTTT
CDR3: CASSVAGGLGWDTGELFF

D: .
V: TRBV7-2
J: TRBJ1-3
size: .
DNA: TGTGCCAGCGTCCCCGGGGGGGTGGGCGTCTTATATTTT
CDR3: CASVPGGVGVLYF

D: .
V: TRBV28
J: TRBJ1-4
size: .
DNA: TGTGCCAGCAGCCCCCCCCACCGGAGACTGTTTTTT
CDR3: CASSPPHRRLFF

D: .
V: TRBV4-1
J: TRBJ1-1
size: .
DNA: TGCGCCAGCAGCCAAGGGTGGCAGGGGAAAGACACTGAAGCTTTCTTT
CDR3: CASSQGWQGKDTEAFF

D: TRBD2
V: TRBV7-2
J: TRBJ2-5
size: .
DNA: TGTGCCAGCAGGATAGCGGGGATACAAGAGACCCAGTACTTC
CDR3: CASRIAGIQETQYF

D: .
V: TRBV6-1
J: TRBJ1-1
size: .
DNA: TGTGCCAGCAGTTCAAGAGGAATTGGGAACACTGAAGCTTTCTTT
CDR3: CASSSRGIGNTEAFF

D: .
V: TRBV19
J: TRBJ2-5
size: .
DNA: TGTGCCAGTAGTAACCTCCAGGGCGGGAAGACCCAGTACTTC
CDR3: CASSNLQGGKTQYF

D: TRBD1
V: TRBV7-9
J: TRBJ2-5
size: .
DNA: TGTGCCAGCAGCTGGACAGGGGGAGGGGAGACCCAGTACTTC
CDR3: CASSWTGGGETQYF

D: .
V: TRBV5-5
J: TRBJ2-5
size: .
DNA: TGTGCCAGCAGCTTGTACTGGCAAGAGACCCAGTACTTC
CDR3: CASSLYWQETQYF

D: .
V: TRBV30
J: TRBJ1-2
size: .
DNA: TGTGCACAGGGCAGGGGCTATGGCTACACCTTC
CDR3: CAQGRGYGYTF

D: TRBD1
V: TRBV7-9
J: TRBJ2-3
size: .
DNA: TGTGCCAGCAGCTCCAGGGGGCTTACAGATACGCAGTATTTT
CDR3: CASSSRGLTDTQYF

D: .
V: TRBV12-5
J: TRBJ2-5
size: .
DNA: TGTGCTAGTGGTTTCTCCGAGGGGGGGAAGACCCAGTACTTC
CDR3: CASGFSEGGKTQYF

D: .
V: TRBV5-1
J: TRBJ1-4
size: .
DNA: TGCGCCAGCAGCCGGACCACAGGTACACGTGGTGAAAAACTGTTTTTT
CDR3: CASSRTTGTRGEKLFF

D: .
V: TRBV7-9
J: TRBJ1-5
size: .
DNA: TGTGCCAGCAGTCCCGGGGGTGGCAATCAGCCCCAGCATTTT
CDR3: CASSPGGGNQPQHF

D: .
V: TRBV5-1
J: TRBJ2-5
size: .
DNA: TGCGCCAGCAGCTTGGGCGGTAACCAAGAGACCCAGTACTTC
CDR3: CASSLGGNQETQYF

D: .
V: TRBV7-2
J: TRBJ2-7
size: few
DNA: TGTGCCAGCAGTCCGAATCGAGGGTTCAAGCAGTACTTC
CDR3: CASSPNRGFKQYF

D: .
V: TRBV30
J: TRBJ2-5
size: .
DNA: TGTGCCTGGAGTCAACCCCCAGGGGAGACCCAGTACTTC
CDR3: CAWSQPPGETQYF

D: .
V: TRBV7-8
J: TRBJ2-1
size: few
DNA: TGTGCCAGCAGCAAAATCCAGACCCGGGTCTACAATGAGCAGTTCTTC
CDR3: CASSKIQTRVYNEQFF

D: TRBD1
V: TRBV28
J: TRBJ2-6
size: .
DNA: TGTGCCAGCAGTTTCCGGACAGGGAAAAGCACTGGGGCCAACGTCCTGACTTTC
CDR3: CASSFRTGKSTGANVLTF

D: .
V: TRBV2
J: TRBJ2-5
size: .
DNA: TGTGCCAGCAGTGTGAAGGGGACAACGGAGACCCAGTACTTC
CDR3: CASSVKGTTETQYF

D: .
V: TRBV15
J: TRBJ1-4
size: .
DNA: TGTGCCACCCGGGCGGGTTCGGCAGAAAAACTGTTTTTT
CDR3: CATRAGSAEKLFF

D: .
V: TRBV4-1
J: TRBJ2-3
size: .
DNA: TGCGCCAGCAGCCAAGAGCAGGTTCTAACCCACACAGATACGCAGTATTTT
CDR3: CASSQEQVLTHTDTQYF

D: .
V: TRBV27
J: TRBJ1-6
size: once
DNA: TGTGCCAGCAGCTTTCTCAATTCACCCCTCCACTTT
CDR3: CASSFLNSPLHF

D: TRBD1
V: TRBV5-5
J: TRBJ1-4
size: .
DNA: TGTGCCAGCATCCGGGACGGGACAGGGTTTAATGAAAAACTGTTTTTT
CDR3: CASIRDGTGFNEKLFF

D: TRBD1
V: TRBV19
J: TRBJ2-3
size: .
DNA: TGTGCCAGTAGTATTGGTGCAGGGGGTACAGATACGCAGTATTTT
CDR3: CASSIGAGGTDTQYF

D: .
V: TRBV11-1
J: TRBJ2-4
size: .
DNA: TGTGCCAGCAGCTTAGGTGGCAGAAACATTCAGTACTTC
CDR3: CASSLGGRNIQYF

D: .
V: TRBV4-3
J: TRBJ2-1
size: .
DNA: TGCGCCAGCAGCCAAGATCCTGACGGGTCCGGATTCAATGAGCAGTTCTTC
CDR3: CASSQDPDGSGFNEQFF

D: .
V: TRBV7-9
J: TRBJ1-1
size: .
DNA: TGTGCCAGCAGGCTCGGACACCGGAACACTGAAGCTTTCTTT
CDR3: CASRLGHRNTEAFF

D: .
V: TRBV5-1
J: TRBJ2-1
size: .
DNA: TGCGCCAGCAGCTTGCCCAGGCTAGCGGAGCAGTTCTTC
CDR3: CASSLPRLAEQFF

D: .
V: TRBV28
J: TRBJ1-1
size: .
DNA: TGTGCCAGCATAGGAGGGGTGCGTGAAGCTTTCTTT
CDR3: CASIGGVREAFF

D: TRBD1
V: TRBV7-8
J: TRBJ1-6
size: .
DNA: TGTGCCAGCAGCCTTACAGGGGATAATTCACCCCTCCACTTT
CDR3: CASSLTGDNSPLHF

D: .
V: TRBV6-6
J: TRBJ1-4
size: .
DNA: TGTGCCAGCAGGCTCGGCGGGGCTAATGAAAAACTGTTTTTT
CDR3: CASRLGGANEKLFF

D: .
V: TRBV19
J: TRBJ2-2
size: .
DNA: TGTGCCAGTAGACCTGGGGAGACCGGGGAGCTGTTTTTT
CDR3: CASRPGETGELFF

D: .
V: TRBV27
J: TRBJ1-5
size: .
DNA: TGTGCCAGCAGTTTAGGCGGGAATAGCAATCAGCCCCAGCATTTT
CDR3: CASSLGGNSNQPQHF

D: .
V: TRBV6-5
J: TRBJ1-6
size: .
DNA: TGTGCCAGCACCCCTGGGGGGTATTCACCCCTCCACTTT
CDR3: CASTPGGYSPLHF

D: .
V: TRBV5-1
J: TRBJ1-2
size: .
DNA: TGCGCCAGCACTCAGGGGTTTCGGGATGGCTACACCTTC
CDR3: CASTQGFRDGYTF

D: .
V: TRBV5-1
J: TRBJ2-2
size: .
DNA: TGCGCCAGCAGCTTAGGAGGCAGGTCGAACACCGGGGAGCTGTTTTTT
CDR3: CASSLGGRSNTGELFF

D: TRBD1
V: TRBV6-1
J: TRBJ2-3
size: .
DNA: TGTGCCAGCAGCGGACAGGGCGGGGATACGCAGTATTTT
CDR3: CASSGQGGDTQYF

D: TRBD1
V: TRBV5-4
J: TRBJ2-7
size: .
DNA: TGTGCCAGCAGCTATATCGGGACAGGGGGCTACGAGCAGTACTTC
CDR3: CASSYIGTGGYEQYF

D: TRBD2
V: TRBV5-4
J: TRBJ2-7
size: .
DNA: TGTGCCAGCAGCTTGCGGACTAGCGGCGAGCAGTACTTC
CDR3: CASSLRTSGEQYF

D: .
V: TRBV28
J: TRBJ2-1
size: .
DNA: TGTGCCAGCAGTTTAGGAGGGAGCTCCTACAATGAGCAGTTCTTC
CDR3: CASSLGGSSYNEQFF